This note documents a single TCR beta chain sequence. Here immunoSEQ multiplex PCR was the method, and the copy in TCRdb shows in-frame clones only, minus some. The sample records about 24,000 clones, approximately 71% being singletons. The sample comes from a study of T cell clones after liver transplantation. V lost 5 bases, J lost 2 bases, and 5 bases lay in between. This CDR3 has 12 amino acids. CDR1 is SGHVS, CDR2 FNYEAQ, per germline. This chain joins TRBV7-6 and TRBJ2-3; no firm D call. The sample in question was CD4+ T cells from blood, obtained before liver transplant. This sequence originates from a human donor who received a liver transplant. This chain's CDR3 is CASSQATDTQYF. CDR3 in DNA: TGTGCCAGCAGCCAGGCCACAGATACGCAGTATTTT.